The clone carrying this TCR beta chain was counted ten times or more. Stability of Graves' hyperthyroidism was defined as absent ophthalmopathy progression within 18 months. This sample stems from a study of T cells in Graves' hyperthyroidism and ophthalmopathy. After removal of 2 bases from V and 4 bases from J, the junction contained 5 bases not matched to a gene. This CDR3 comprises 14 residues. From germline, CDR1 is SGHDT and CDR2 YYEEEE. Amplification targeted TCR beta CDR3 regions from RNA transcripts. During a first-round RT-PCR of the TCR CDR3, the HTBI primer set was used. TCRdb itself ran the multiplex PCR reads through MiXCR, one entry per CDR3 protein. The data hold some 92,000 distinct CDR3 sequences, with roughly 40% observed a single time.

The chain is built from TRBV5-6 and TRBJ2-7; 8 bases agree with TRBD1. Sequencing was performed on peripheral blood or thyroid tissue (not recorded which). This receptor was obtained from a woman aged 25-40 years with Graves' hyperthyroidism. The CDR3 loop reads CASSFGTGRYEQYF. CDR3 nucleotide sequence: TGTGCCAGCAGCTTTGGGACAGGTAGATACGAGCAGTACTTC.